These 5 T cell receptor beta chains were all obtained from the same sample, sequenced in a study of blood T cell repertoires in COVID-19. The table came from immunoSEQ multiplex PCR; TCRdb's copy has only in-frame clones and leaves some out. The sample contains over 60,000 clones, 76% of which appear only once. Sequenced material: peripheral blood. Every receptor here comes from a woman older than 75 with acute or convalescent COVID-19.

The chain joins TRBV28 to TRBJ2-7, with a possible D match to TRBD2 (5 bases). This CDR3 contains 11 residues. The V end lost 6 bases, the J end lost 4 bases, and 7 bases lay between the germline ends. The germline CDR1 and CDR2 sequences are MDHEN and SYDVKM. This CDR3 is CASRERYEQYF. CDR3 coding DNA: TGTGCCAGCAGAGAGCGGTACGAGCAGTACTTC. The entire variable domain, with the rest obtained from reference TRBV28 and TRBJ2-7, is as follows: DVKVTQSSRYLVKRTGEKVFLECVQDMDHENMFWYRQDPGLGLRLIYFSYDVKMKEKGDIPEGYSVSREKKERFSLILESASTNQTSMYLCASRERYEQYFGPGTRLTVT.

The chain employs TRBV11-2 and TRBJ1-2; 8 bases are a match to TRBD1. J was trimmed by 6 bases and V by 4 bases; bases with no gene match: 13. Germline V gives CDR1 SGHAT, CDR2 FQNNGV. The CDR3 sequence is 16 residues long. CDR3 sequence: CASSSVDRGRGNGYTF. In nucleotides, the CDR3 is TGTGCCAGCAGCTCGGTCGACAGGGGACGAGGAAATGGCTACACCTTC. Based on the CDR3 plus reference TRBV11-2 and TRBJ1-2, the full variable domain is EAGVAQSPRYKIIEKRQSVAFWCNPISGHATLYWYQQILGQGPKLLIQFQNNGVVDDSQLPKDRFSAERLKGVDSTLKIQPAKLEDSAVYLCASSSVDRGRGNGYTFGSGTRLTVV.

The chain uses TRBV29-1 and TRBJ1-1; 7 bases line up with TRBD1. V was pared by 7 bases and J by 1 base, with 6 bases of the junction left unmatched. The CDR3 runs 13 residues. Per the germline V gene, CDR1 is SQVTM and CDR2 is ANQGSEA. This CDR3 is CSASTGTNTEAFF. The CDR3 bases are TGCAGCGCATCGACAGGGACGAACACTGAAGCTTTCTTT. Looking up the rest from reference TRBV29-1 and TRBJ1-1 gives the full variable domain: SAVISQKPSRDICQRGTSLTIQCQVDSQVTMMFWYRQQPGQSLTLIATANQGSEATYESGFVIDKFPISRPNLTFSTLTVSNMSPEDSSIYLCSASTGTNTEAFFGQGTRLTVV.

The genes are TRBV7-3 and TRBJ2-2; tentative D call: TRBD1 (5 bases). CDR1 SGHTA and CDR2 FQGTGA come from the germline V gene. Trimming removed 3 bases at V and 1 base at J, with 9 bases between. The CDR3 is 15 residues long. CDR3 sequence: CASSLPGKNTGELFF. The DNA for the CDR3 is TGTGCCAGCAGCTTGCCAGGGAAGAACACCGGGGAGCTGTTTTTT.

This clone was observed a single time. This chain links TRBV5-4 with TRBJ2-2; a possible D gene is TRBD2 (6 bases). This CDR3 comprises 15 residues. Germline lookup yields CDR1 SGHNT and CDR2 YYREEE (reference sequence). Trimming stripped 4 bases from V and 1 base from J, with 11 bases between. The CDR3 DNA is TGTGCCAGCAGCCCGGGACTTAAGAACACCGGGGAGCTGTTTTTT. This translates into CASSPGLKNTGELFF.